The 6 T cell receptor beta chains listed next were all sequenced from one sample in a study of CD8+CD57+ T cells in acquired aplastic anemia (dated by TCRdb to 2017 to 2018). Sequencing was performed on an Illumina HiSeq 2000. TCR beta VDJ combination and CDR3 sequence profiling used genomic DNA as the template. TCRdb passed the public sequencing reads through fastp at Q25 and MiXCR, retaining productive beta sequences. CDR3 protein duplicates are merged, each entry listing the most common genes and DNA. For this sample there are fewer than 300,000 distinct CDR3 sequences; approximately 86% appear just once. Approximately 42% of the sample lies in the top ten. Flow cytometry had shown CD8+CD57+ cell expansion in the patients selected for sequencing. Sequencing was performed on sorted CD4+, CD8+, or CD8+CD57+ T cells (not recorded which) from PBMCs. These receptors came from a human donor with aplastic anemia.

CDR3: CASSFQRSGRRNEQFF. The CDR3, as DNA: TGTGCCAGCAGCTTTCAAAGGAGCGGGCGGAGGAATGAGCAGTTCTTC. The chain has TRBV7-8 and TRBJ2-1, with D possibly being TRBD2 (6 bases). Germline V gene data show CDR1 as SGHVS and CDR2 as FQNEAQ. The CDR3 runs 16 residues. The V gene lost 3 bases and the J gene lost 7 bases, with 19 bases spanning the gap.

Worth noting for this clonotype: A junction boundary mismatches the germline segment, possibly from a read error. The chain is built from TRBV7-2 and TRBJ2-3; D may be TRBD1 (6 bases). From germline, CDR1 is SGHTA and CDR2 FQGNSA. This CDR3 has 16 amino acids. Here the CDR3 reads CATSLGRGAPTSTQYF. CDR3 DNA sequence: TGTGCCACCAGCTTAGGCAGGGGTGCTCCTACGAGCACGCAGTATTTT. The whole variable domain, filled in from reference TRBV7-2 and TRBJ2-3, reads GAGVSQSPSNKVTEKGKDVELRCDPISGHTALYWYRQSLGQGLEFLIYFQGNSAPDKSGLPSDRFSAERTGGSVSTLTIQRTQQEDSAVYLCATSLGRGAPTSTQYFGPGTRLTVL.

The rearrangement joins TRBV2 to TRBJ1-5; possible D gene TRBD1, 6 bases. The CDR3 is made up of 13 amino acids. The V gene lost 9 bases and the J gene lost 11 bases, with 20 bases spanning the gap. The germline V gene encodes CDR1 SNHLY and CDR2 FYNNEI. Here the CDR3 DNA reads TGTGCCAGGGGGGGGGGGGGCACACATACCCAGCATTTT. Its protein product is CARGGGGTHTQHF.

The chain uses TRBV7-3 and TRBJ2-2; D might be TRBD2 (6 bases). Trimming removed 2 bases at V and 16 bases at J, with 14 bases between. Germline V gene lookup returns CDR1 SGHTA and CDR2 FQGTGA. The CDR3 loop spans 12 amino acids. CDR3: CASSLARGEEFF. In DNA, the CDR3 is TGTGCCAGCAGCTTAGCGCGCGGGGAGGAGTTTTTT.

For this clonotype: One end of the junction does not line up with germline, which may come from a read error. The chain joins TRBV7-2 to TRBJ2-3, with D uncertain. From germline, CDR1 is SGHTA and CDR2 FQGNSA. CDR3 length: 14 residues. CDR3 protein: CASSLVEWRDWHNF. In DNA form, the CDR3 reads TGTGCCAGCAGCTTAGTTGAATGGCGCGATTGGCACAATTTT.

About this clonotype itself: This CDR3 fails to terminate in the conserved phenylalanine or tryptophan, so it likely reflects a read error. The DNA is omitted, as the CDR3 cannot be located on it reliably, and the CDR3 follows TCRdb's listing. The rearrangement uses TRBV7-8 and TRBJ2-3. Germline V CDR1 and CDR2: SGHVS, FQNEAQ. Termini included, the CDR3 measures 13 amino acids. CDR3 region: CASSLASTSGDSQ.